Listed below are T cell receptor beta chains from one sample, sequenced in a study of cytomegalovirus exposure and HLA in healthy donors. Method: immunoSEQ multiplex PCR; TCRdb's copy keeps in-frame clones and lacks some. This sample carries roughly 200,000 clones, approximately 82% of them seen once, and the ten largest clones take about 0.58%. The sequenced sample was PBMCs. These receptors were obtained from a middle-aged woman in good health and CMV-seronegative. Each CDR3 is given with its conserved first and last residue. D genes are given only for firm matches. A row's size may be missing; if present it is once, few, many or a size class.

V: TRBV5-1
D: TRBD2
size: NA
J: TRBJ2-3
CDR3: CASSLGPRGGSDTQYF
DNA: TGCGCCAGCAGCTTGGGCCCGCGGGGGGGCTCGGATACGCAGTATTTT

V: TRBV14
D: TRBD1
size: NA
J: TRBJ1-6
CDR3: CASSPADRAHSPLHF
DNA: TGTGCCAGCAGCCCCGCCGACAGGGCTCATTCACCCCTCCACTTT

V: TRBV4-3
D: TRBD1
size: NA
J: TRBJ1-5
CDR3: CASSEDRTGAWSQHF
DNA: TGCGCCAGCAGCGAAGACCGGACAGGGGCCTGGTCCCAGCATTTT

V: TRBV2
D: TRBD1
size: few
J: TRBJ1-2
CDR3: CASSLTGMGYGYTF
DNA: TGTGCCAGCAGTCTGACAGGGATGGGCTATGGCTACACCTTC

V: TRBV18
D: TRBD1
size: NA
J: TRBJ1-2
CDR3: CASSPRAGGYGYTF
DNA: TGTGCCAGCTCACCGCGTGCAGGGGGATATGGCTACACCTTC

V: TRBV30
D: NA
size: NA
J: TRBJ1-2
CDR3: CAWYEGGNGYTF
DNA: TGTGCCTGGTATGAAGGGGGTAATGGCTACACCTTC

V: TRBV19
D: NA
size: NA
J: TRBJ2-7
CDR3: CASQTSPGYAYEQYF
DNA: TGTGCCAGCCAAACCTCGCCAGGGTATGCCTACGAGCAGTACTTC

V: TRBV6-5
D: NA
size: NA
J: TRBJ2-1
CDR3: CASSPGVGEQFF
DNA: TGTGCCAGCAGCCCCGGGGTAGGTGAGCAGTTCTTC

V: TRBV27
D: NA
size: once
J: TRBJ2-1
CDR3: CASSFEGRTGEQFF
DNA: TGTGCCAGCAGTTTTGAGGGAAGGACCGGTGAGCAGTTCTTC

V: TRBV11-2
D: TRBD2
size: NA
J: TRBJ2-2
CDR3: CASSFGGTGTGELFF
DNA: TGTGCCAGCAGCTTCGGGGGGACGGGCACCGGGGAGCTGTTTTTT

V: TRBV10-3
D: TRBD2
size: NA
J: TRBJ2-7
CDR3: CAISGGLAATYEQYF
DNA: TGTGCCATCAGTGGCGGACTAGCAGCTACCTACGAGCAGTACTTC

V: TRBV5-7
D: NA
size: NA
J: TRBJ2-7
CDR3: CASSLAGDGEQYF
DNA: TGTGCCAGCAGCTTAGCAGGGGACGGCGAGCAGTACTTC

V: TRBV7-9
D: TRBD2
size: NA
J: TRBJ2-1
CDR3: CASSTGTRGSNEQFF
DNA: TGTGCCAGCAGTACCGGGACTAGAGGTTCCAATGAGCAGTTCTTC

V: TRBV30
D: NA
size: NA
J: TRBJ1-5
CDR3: CAWSPDSPNQPQHF
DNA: TGTGCCTGGAGCCCGGACAGCCCTAATCAGCCCCAGCATTTT

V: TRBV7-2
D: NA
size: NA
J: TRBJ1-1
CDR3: CASSREWVTTEAFF
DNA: TGTGCCAGCAGCCGGGAGTGGGTAACCACTGAAGCTTTCTTT

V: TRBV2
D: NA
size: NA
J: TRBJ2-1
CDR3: CASRDRGAGENEQFF
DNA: TGTGCCAGCAGGGACCGGGGGGCCGGAGAGAATGAGCAGTTCTTC

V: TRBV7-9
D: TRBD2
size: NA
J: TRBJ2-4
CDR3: CASSLAGGGIQYF
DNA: TGTGCCAGCAGCTTAGCTGGGGGGGGAATTCAGTACTTC

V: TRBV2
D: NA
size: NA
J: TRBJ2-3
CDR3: CASRGGGSTDTQYF
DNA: TGTGCCAGCCGAGGGGGTGGGAGCACAGATACGCAGTATTTT

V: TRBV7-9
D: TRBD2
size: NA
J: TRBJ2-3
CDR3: CASSSGIQGGTDTQYF
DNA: TGTGCCAGCAGCAGCGGGATCCAAGGAGGAACAGATACGCAGTATTTT

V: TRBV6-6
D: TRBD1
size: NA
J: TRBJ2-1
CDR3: CASSKGQGVNEQFF
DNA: TGTGCCAGCAGTAAGGGACAGGGGGTCAATGAGCAGTTCTTC

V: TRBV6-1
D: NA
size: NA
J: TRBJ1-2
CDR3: CASSERVLGYTF
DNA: TGTGCCAGCAGTGAACGGGTTCTTGGCTACACCTTC

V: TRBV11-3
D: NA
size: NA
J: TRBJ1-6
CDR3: CASSLVGSGDSPLHF
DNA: TGTGCCAGCAGCTTAGTAGGGAGTGGGGATTCACCCCTCCACTTT

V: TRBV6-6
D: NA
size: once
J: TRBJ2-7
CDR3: CASSYSKGGEQYF
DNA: TGTGCCAGCAGTTACTCGAAAGGGGGCGAGCAGTACTTC

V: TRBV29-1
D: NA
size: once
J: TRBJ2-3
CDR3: CSVGGSSRDF
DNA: TGCAGCGTTGGGGGATCTTCGCGGGATTTT

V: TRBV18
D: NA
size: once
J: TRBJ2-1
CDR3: CASSPLGHIRGYNEQFF
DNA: TGTGCCAGCTCCCCTCTTGGACACATTAGGGGTTACAATGAGCAGTTCTTC

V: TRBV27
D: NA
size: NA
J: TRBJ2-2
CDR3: CASSLLQQINTGELFF
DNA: TGTGCCAGCAGTTTGCTACAGCAAATAAACACCGGGGAGCTGTTTTTT

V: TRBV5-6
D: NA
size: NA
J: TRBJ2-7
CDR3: CASSLGPSMNYEQYF
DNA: TGTGCCAGCAGCTTGGGGCCCTCCATGAACTACGAGCAGTACTTC

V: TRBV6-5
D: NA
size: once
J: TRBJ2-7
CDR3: CASSLSDKAYEQYF
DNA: TGTGCCAGCAGTCTCTCTGACAAGGCCTACGAGCAGTACTTC

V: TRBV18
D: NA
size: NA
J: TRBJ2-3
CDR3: CASSPETRGTDTQYF
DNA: TGTGCCAGCTCCCCTGAAACCCGGGGGACAGATACGCAGTATTTT

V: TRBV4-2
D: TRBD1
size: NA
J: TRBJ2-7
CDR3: CASSQDRGTGYEQYF
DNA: TGTGCCAGCAGCCAAGATCGCGGGACAGGGTACGAGCAGTACTTC

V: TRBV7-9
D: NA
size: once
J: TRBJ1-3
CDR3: CASGGDSSGNTIYF
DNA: TGTGCCAGCGGGGGGGATAGCTCTGGAAACACCATATATTTT

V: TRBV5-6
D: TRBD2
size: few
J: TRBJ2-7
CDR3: CASSLGAGGSSYEQYF
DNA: TGTGCCAGCAGCTTGGGGGCGGGGGGGTCCTCCTACGAGCAGTACTTC

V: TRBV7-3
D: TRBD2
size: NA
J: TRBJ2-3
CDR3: CASSSSGGADTQYF
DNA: TGTGCCAGCAGCTCTAGCGGGGGGGCAGATACGCAGTATTTT

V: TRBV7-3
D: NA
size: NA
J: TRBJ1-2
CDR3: CASSQSGNYGYTF
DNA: TGTGCCAGCAGCCAATCAGGGAACTATGGCTACACCTTC

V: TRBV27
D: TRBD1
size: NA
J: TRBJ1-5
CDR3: CASSPLQGRDQPQHF
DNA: TGTGCCAGCAGTCCGCTACAGGGGCGGGATCAGCCCCAGCATTTT

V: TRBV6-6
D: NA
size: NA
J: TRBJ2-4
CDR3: CASSSNTVIQYF
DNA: TGTGCCAGCTCGTCGAATACGGTCATTCAGTACTTC

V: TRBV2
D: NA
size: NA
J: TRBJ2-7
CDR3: CASSEGRTRSYEQYF
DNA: TGTGCCAGCAGTGAAGGTAGGACTCGTTCCTACGAGCAGTACTTC

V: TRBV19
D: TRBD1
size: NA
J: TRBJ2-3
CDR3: CASSLGQGIPDTQYF
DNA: TGTGCCAGTAGCTTGGGACAGGGAATTCCAGATACGCAGTATTTT

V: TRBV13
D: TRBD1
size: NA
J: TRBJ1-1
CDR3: CASSLGRDRGFGEAFF
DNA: TGTGCCAGCAGCTTAGGTCGGGACAGGGGTTTCGGTGAAGCTTTCTTT

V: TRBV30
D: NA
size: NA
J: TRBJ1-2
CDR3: CAWSLRGSGLRYGYTF
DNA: TGTGCCTGGAGTCTTCGCGGGTCAGGCCTTCGGTATGGCTACACCTTC

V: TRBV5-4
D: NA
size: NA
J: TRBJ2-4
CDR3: CASSLGPDGGLLAKNIQYF
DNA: TGTGCCAGCAGCCTGGGTCCGGACGGAGGACTTCTAGCCAAAAACATTCAGTACTTC

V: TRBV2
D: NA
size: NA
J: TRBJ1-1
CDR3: CASEEGRVTEAFF
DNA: TGTGCCAGCGAGGAAGGCCGGGTAACTGAAGCTTTCTTT

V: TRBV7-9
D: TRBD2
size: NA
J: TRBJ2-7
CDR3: CASSLVSGGAYEQYF
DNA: TGTGCCAGCAGCTTAGTTTCGGGGGGGGCCTACGAGCAGTACTTC

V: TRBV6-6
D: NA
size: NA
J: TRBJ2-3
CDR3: CASSSPGLDPDTQYF
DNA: TGTGCCAGCAGTTCTCCGGGACTCGACCCAGATACGCAGTATTTT

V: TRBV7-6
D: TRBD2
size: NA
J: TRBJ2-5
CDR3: CASSSQSGGETQYF
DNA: TGTGCCAGCAGCTCCCAGTCGGGGGGAGAGACCCAGTACTTC

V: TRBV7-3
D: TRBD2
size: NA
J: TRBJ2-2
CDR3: CASSPHFGRGVSGELFF
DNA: TGTGCCAGCAGCCCACACTTCGGGCGGGGGGTATCCGGGGAGCTGTTTTTT

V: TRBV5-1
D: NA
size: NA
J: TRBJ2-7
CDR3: CASSLGLSGPTYEQYF
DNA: TGCGCCAGCAGCTTGGGTCTTAGCGGTCCAACCTACGAGCAGTACTTC

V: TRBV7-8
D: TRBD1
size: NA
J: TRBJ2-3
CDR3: CASSYLQGASSTDTQYF
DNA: TGTGCCAGCAGCTACCTACAGGGGGCTTCTAGCACAGATACGCAGTATTTT

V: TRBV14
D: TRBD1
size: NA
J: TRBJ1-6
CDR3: CASSQGQYNSPLHF
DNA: TGTGCCAGCAGCCAGGGACAGTATAATTCACCCCTCCACTTT

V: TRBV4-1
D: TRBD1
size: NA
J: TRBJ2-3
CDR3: CASRESGGLPDTQYF
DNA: TGCGCCAGCAGGGAATCAGGGGGTCTCCCGGATACGCAGTATTTT

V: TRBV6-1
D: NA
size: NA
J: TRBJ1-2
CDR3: CASSADSYGYTF
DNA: TGTGCCAGCAGTGCGGACAGCTATGGCTACACCTTC

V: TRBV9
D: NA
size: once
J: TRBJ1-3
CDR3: CASSVTGTSGNTIYF
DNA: TGTGCCAGCAGCGTAACCGGGACAAGTGGAAACACCATATATTTT